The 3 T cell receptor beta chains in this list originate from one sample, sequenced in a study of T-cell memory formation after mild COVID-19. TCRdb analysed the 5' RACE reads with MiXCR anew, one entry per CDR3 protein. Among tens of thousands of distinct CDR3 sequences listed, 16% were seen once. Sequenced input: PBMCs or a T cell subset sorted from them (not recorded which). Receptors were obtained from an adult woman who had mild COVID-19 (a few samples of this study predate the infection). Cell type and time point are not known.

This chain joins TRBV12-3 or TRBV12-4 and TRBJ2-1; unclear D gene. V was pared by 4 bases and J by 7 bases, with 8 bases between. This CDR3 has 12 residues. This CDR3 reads CASSWLNNEQFF. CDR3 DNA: TGTGCCAGCAGTTGGTTGAATAATGAGCAGTTCTTC.

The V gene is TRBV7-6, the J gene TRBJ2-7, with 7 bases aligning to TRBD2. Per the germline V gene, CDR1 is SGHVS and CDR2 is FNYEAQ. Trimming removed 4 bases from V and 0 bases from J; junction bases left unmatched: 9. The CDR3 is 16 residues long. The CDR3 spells CASSSLGGGNSYEQYF. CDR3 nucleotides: TGTGCCAGCAGCTCTCTGGGGGGAGGGAACTCCTACGAGCAGTACTTC.

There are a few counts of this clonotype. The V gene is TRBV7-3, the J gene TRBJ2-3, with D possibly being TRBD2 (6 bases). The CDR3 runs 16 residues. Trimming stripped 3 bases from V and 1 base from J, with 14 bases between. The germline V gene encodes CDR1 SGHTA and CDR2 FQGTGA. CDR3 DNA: TGTGCCAGCAGCTTGGTGCGGCGGGGCCGCACAGATACGCAGTATTTT. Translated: CASSLVRRGRTDTQYF.